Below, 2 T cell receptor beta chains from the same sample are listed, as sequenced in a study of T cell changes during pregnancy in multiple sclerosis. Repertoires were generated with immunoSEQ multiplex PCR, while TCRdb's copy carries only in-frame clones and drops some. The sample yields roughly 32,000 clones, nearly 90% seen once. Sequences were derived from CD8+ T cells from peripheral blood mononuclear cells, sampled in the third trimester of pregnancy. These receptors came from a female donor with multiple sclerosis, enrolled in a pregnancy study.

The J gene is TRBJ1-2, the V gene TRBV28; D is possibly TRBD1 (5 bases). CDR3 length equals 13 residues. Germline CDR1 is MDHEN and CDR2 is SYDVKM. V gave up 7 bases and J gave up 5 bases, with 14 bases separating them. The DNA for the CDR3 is TGTGCCAGCACATTATCGCAGGGTTATGGCTACACCTTC. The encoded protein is CASTLSQGYGYTF.

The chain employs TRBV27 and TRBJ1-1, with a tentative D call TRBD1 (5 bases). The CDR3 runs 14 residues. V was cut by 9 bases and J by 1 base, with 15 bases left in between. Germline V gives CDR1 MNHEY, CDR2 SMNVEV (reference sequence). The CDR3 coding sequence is TGTGCCAGTCGCCTTGGACACACGAACACTGAAGCTTTCTTT. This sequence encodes CASRLGHTNTEAFF.